One sample yielded the 12 T cell receptor beta chains listed below, sequenced in a study of blood T cell repertoires in COVID-19. The method was immunoSEQ multiplex PCR; TCRdb's version includes in-frame clones alone and lacks a portion of them. The table shows about 170,000 clones, with 70% to 85% occurring only once. Sequenced input: PBMCs or T cells enriched from blood (not recorded which). The receptor source for this set is a woman aged 70-85 years in a cohort exposed to, infected with or recovered from COVID-19 (not recorded which).

The chain employs TRBV5-1 and TRBJ2-7; D gene uncertain. The CDR3 loop spans 12 amino acids. From germline, CDR1 is SGHRS and CDR2 YFSETQ. V was pared by 1 base and J by 4 bases, with 6 bases between. CDR3 in amino acids: CASSLNQYEQYF. In DNA form, the CDR3 reads TGCGCCAGCAGCTTGAATCAGTACGAGCAGTACTTC.

The chain links TRBV4-3 to TRBJ2-3; 9 bases agree with TRBD2. The junction had 8 bases not matched to a gene; V was cut back by 1 base and J by 3 bases. This CDR3 region has 17 residues. Germline V gene lookup returns CDR1 LGHNA and CDR2 YSLEER. The CDR3, as DNA: TGCGCCAGCAGCCAAGTGGTAGCGGGAGATATGACAGATACGCAGTATTTT. Residues: CASSQVVAGDMTDTQYF.

This clone appeared once. The CDR3 is CASGIGVGSSYNSPLHF. In nucleotides, the CDR3 is TGTGCTAGTGGCATAGGGGTCGGGAGCTCCTATAATTCACCCCTCCACTTT. The J gene is TRBJ1-6, the V gene TRBV12-5; a possible D gene is TRBD1 (5 bases). CDR1 is LGHNT, CDR2 FRNRAP, per germline. The CDR3 covers 17 residues. V was trimmed by 6 bases and J by 0 bases, leaving 15 bases between them.

The V gene is TRBV28, the J gene TRBJ2-7; D gene ambiguous. The CDR3 is 14 amino acids. Trimming took 5 bases from V and 12 from J, leaving 23 bases between them. CDR1 and CDR2 (germline): MDHEN, SYDVKM. CDR3 loop: CASSPPERRKFGYF. In nucleotides, the CDR3 is TGTGCCAGCAGTCCCCCAGAGAGGCGCAAGTTTGGGTACTTC.

The chain uses TRBV11-3 and TRBJ1-6; D gene unclear. V lost 5 bases and J lost 0, with 11 bases in between. This CDR3 has 16 amino acids. CDR1 and CDR2 from the germline V gene are SGHNT and YENEEA. The DNA for the CDR3 is TGTGCCAGCAGCCCTCACCCGAGCTCCTATAATTCACCCCTCCACTTT. Protein sequence: CASSPHPSSYNSPLHF.

This chain links TRBV5-1 with TRBJ2-1, with 7 bases fitting TRBD1. The CDR3 covers 15 residues. V dropped 2 bases and J dropped 7; count of bases not matched to a gene: 9. Germline values: CDR1 SGHRS, CDR2 YFSETQ. CDR3 sequence: CASSLLETGRNEQFF. Written as DNA, the CDR3 is TGCGCCAGCAGCTTACTAGAGACAGGGAGAAATGAGCAGTTCTTC. Complete variable domain (other parts from reference TRBV5-1 and TRBJ2-1): KAGVTQTPRYLIKTRGQQVTLSCSPISGHRSVSWYQQTPGQGLQFLFEYFSETQRNKGNFPGRFSGRQFSNSRSEMNVSTLELGDSALYLCASSLLETGRNEQFFGPGTRLTVL.

The chain employs TRBV5-1 and TRBJ1-2; maybe TRBD1 (5 bases). CDR1 and CDR2 (germline): SGHRS, YFSETQ. This CDR3 spans 16 amino acids. The V and J ends lost 4 bases and 2 bases respectively, with 18 bases between them. CDR3 bases: TGCGCCAGCAGCCCCGCCGGGGGGGATTTGAACTATGGCTACACCTTC. It translates to CASSPAGGDLNYGYTF. Complete variable domain (other parts from reference TRBV5-1 and TRBJ1-2): KAGVTQTPRYLIKTRGQQVTLSCSPISGHRSVSWYQQTPGQGLQFLFEYFSETQRNKGNFPGRFSGRQFSNSRSEMNVSTLELGDSALYLCASSPAGGDLNYGYTFGSGTRLTVV.

The gene calls are TRBV9 and TRBJ1-4, with 7 bases aligning to TRBD1. The CDR3 runs 15 residues. Germline V gives CDR1 SGDLS, CDR2 YYNGEE. Unmatched junction bases numbered 4, after V lost 2 bases and J lost 3 bases. The CDR3 here is CASSVTTGSNEKLFF. CDR3 DNA sequence: TGTGCCAGCAGCGTGACGACAGGGTCTAATGAAAAACTGTTTTTT.

V gene TRBV7-9 combines with J gene TRBJ2-4, with TRBD2 matching over 9 bases. This CDR3 region has 14 residues. Trimming at V came to 1 base and at J to 5 bases, leaving 0 bases not matched to a gene. In germline, CDR1 is SEHNR, CDR2 FQNEAQ (reference sequence). CDR3 protein: CASSLGLAENIQYF. CDR3 bases: TGTGCCAGCAGCTTAGGACTAGCGGAAAACATTCAGTACTTC.

Only a few counts were recorded for this clone. J is TRBJ2-7 and V is TRBV29-1, with 8 bases lining up with TRBD1. From germline, CDR1 is SQVTM and CDR2 ANQGSEA. Trimming removed 7 bases from V and 2 bases from J; junction bases left unmatched: 10. This CDR3 contains 14 residues. CDR3 loop: CSAGPGTGTYEQYF. DNA for the CDR3: TGCAGCGCTGGACCCGGGACAGGAACCTACGAGCAGTACTTC.

On this clone itself: The missing conserved phenylalanine or tryptophan at the end of this CDR3 makes a read error likely. Because the CDR3's place on the DNA is in doubt, the DNA is left out and the CDR3 is given as listed by TCRdb. The chain combines TRBV7-2 with TRBJ1-1. The CDR3 is 12 residues long, ends included. Germline CDR1 is SGHTA and CDR2 is FQGNSA. CDR3 protein: CASRAGENVSIL.

The genes are TRBV20-1 and TRBJ2-1, with 9 nucleotides matching TRBD2. This CDR3 contains 13 residues. Germline V gene data show CDR1 as DFQATT and CDR2 as SNEGSKA (reference sequence). Trimming at V came to 3 bases and at J to 9 bases, leaving 6 bases not matched to a gene. Here the CDR3 reads CSASSGSLGEQFF. The CDR3 DNA is TGCAGTGCTAGTAGCGGGAGCTTAGGTGAGCAGTTCTTC.